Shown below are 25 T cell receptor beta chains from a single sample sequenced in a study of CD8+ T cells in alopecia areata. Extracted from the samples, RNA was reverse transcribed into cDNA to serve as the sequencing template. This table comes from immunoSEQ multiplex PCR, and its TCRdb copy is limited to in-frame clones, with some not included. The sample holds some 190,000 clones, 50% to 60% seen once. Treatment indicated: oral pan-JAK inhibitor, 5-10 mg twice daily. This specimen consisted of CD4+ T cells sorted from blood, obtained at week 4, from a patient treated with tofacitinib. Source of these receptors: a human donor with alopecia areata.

DNA for the CDR3: TGTGCCAGCAGTCTCCCTGGGACAGGGGGAAACACCATATATTTT. Translating it yields CASSLPGTGGNTIYF. The chain links TRBV25-1 to TRBJ1-3; 9 nucleotides match TRBD1. CDR3 length equals 15 residues. Germline V gives CDR1 MGHDK, CDR2 SYGVNS. Germline trimming cut 5 bases from V and 4 bases from J; bases unmatched to any gene: 6.

The CDR3 is CSAGSPDTQYF. As DNA, the CDR3 is TGCAGCGCAGGTAGCCCAGATACGCAGTATTTT. This chain joins TRBV29-1 and TRBJ2-3; no definite D call. The CDR3 totals 11 residues. Germline V lookup: CDR1 SQVTM, CDR2 ANQGSEA. Trimming pared 7 bases from V and 4 bases from J, leaving 9 bases between.

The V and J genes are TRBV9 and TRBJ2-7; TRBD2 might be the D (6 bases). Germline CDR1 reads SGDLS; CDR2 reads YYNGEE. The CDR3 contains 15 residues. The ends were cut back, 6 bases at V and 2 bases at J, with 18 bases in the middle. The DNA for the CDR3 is TGTGCCAGCAACCAAGGAGGGACCCTTCCCTACGAGCAGTACTTC. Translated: CASNQGGTLPYEQYF.

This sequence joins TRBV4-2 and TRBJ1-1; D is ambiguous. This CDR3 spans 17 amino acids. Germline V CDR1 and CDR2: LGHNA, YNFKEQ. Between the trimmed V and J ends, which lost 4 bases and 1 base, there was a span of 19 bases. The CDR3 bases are TGTGCCAGCAGCCTTGAGACGGTGGCGACCTCGAACACTGAAGCTTTCTTT. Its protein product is CASSLETVATSNTEAFF.

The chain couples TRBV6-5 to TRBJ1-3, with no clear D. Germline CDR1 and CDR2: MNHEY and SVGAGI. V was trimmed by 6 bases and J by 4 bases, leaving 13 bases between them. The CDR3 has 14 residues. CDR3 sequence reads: CASRKGYMGNTIYF. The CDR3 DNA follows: TGTGCCAGCAGAAAGGGTTACATGGGAAACACCATATATTTT.

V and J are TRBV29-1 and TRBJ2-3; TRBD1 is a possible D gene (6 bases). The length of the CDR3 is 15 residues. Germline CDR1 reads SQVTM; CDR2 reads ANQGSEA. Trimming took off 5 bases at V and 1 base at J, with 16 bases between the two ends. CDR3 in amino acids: CSVSQGAGGTDTQYF. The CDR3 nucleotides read TGCAGCGTTTCACAGGGCGCAGGGGGCACAGATACGCAGTATTTT.

The CDR3 DNA reads as TGTGCCAGCAGTGACCCTCGACGGGAGTCCACAGATACGCAGTATTTT. Translated, it gives CASSDPRRESTDTQYF. V and J are TRBV25-1 and TRBJ2-3, with D maybe TRBD2 (6 bases). The CDR3 is 16 residues long. V gave up 3 bases and J gave up 2 bases, with 15 bases separating them. Germline loops: CDR1 MGHDK, CDR2 SYGVNS.

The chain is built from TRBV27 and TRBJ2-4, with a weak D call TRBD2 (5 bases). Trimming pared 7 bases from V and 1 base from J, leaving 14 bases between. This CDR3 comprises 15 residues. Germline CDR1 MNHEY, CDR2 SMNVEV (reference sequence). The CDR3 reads CASKETLGAKNIQYF. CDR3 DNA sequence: TGTGCCAGCAAAGAAACACTAGGGGCCAAAAACATTCAGTACTTC.

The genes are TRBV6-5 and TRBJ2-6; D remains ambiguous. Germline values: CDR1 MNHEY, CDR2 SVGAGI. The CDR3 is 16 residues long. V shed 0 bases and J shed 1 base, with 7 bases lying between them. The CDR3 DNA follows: TGTGCCAGCAGTTACTCGATGCTTTCTGGGGCCAACGTCCTGACTTTC. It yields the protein CASSYSMLSGANVLTF.

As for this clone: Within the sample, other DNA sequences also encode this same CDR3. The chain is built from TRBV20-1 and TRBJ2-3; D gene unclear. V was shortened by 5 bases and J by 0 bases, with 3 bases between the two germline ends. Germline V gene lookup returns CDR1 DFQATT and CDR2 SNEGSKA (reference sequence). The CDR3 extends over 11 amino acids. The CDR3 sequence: CSASSTDTQYF. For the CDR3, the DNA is TGCAGTGCTTCAAGCACAGATACGCAGTATTTT.

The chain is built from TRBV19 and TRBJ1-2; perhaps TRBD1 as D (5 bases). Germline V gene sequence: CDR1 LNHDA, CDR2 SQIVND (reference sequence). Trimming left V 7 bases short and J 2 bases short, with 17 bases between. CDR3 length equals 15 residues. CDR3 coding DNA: TGTGCCAGTACGCGGATCTACGGGGGAAACTATGGCTACACCTTC. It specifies CASTRIYGGNYGYTF.

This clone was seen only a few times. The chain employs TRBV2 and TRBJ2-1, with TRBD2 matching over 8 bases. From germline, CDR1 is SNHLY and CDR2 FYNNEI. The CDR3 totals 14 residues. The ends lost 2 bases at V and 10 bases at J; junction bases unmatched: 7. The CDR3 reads CASSEPREGREQFF. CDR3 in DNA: TGTGCCAGCAGTGAACCCCGGGAGGGCCGGGAGCAGTTCTTC.

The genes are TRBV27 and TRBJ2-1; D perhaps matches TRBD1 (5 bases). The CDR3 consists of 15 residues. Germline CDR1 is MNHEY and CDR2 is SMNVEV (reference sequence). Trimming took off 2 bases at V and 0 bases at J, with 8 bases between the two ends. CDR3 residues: CASSLQGPSYNEQFF. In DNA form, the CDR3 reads TGTGCCAGCAGTTTACAGGGCCCCTCCTACAATGAGCAGTTCTTC.

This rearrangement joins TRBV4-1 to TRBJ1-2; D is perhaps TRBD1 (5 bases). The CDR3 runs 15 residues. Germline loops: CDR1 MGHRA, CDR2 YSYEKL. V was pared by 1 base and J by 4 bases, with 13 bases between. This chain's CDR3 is CASSQGFRQGYGYTF. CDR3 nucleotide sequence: TGCGCCAGCAGCCAAGGCTTTAGGCAGGGCTATGGCTACACCTTC.

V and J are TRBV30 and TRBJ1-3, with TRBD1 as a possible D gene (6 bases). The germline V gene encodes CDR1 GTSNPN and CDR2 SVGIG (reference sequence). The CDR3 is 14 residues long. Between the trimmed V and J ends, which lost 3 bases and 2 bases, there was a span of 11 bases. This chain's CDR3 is CAWRAQGAGNTIYF. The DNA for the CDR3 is TGTGCCTGGAGAGCACAGGGAGCTGGAAACACCATATATTTT. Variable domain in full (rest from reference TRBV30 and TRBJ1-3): SQTIHQWPATLVQPVGSPLSLECTVEGTSNPNLYWYRQAAGRGLQLLFYSVGIGQISSEVPQNLSASRPQDRQFILSSKKLLLSDSGFYLCAWRAQGAGNTIYFGEGSWLTVV.

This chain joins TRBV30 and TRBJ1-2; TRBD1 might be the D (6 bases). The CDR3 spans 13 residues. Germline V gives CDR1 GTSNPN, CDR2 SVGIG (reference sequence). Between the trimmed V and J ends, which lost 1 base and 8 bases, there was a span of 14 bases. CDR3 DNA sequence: TGTGCCTGGAGTGGGGCAGGGGAGGACGGCTACACCTTC. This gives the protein CAWSGAGEDGYTF.

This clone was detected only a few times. The CDR3 region is CASRINYPGSEQYF. The CDR3 DNA reads TGTGCCAGCAGAATTAACTATCCGGGGTCCGAGCAGTACTTC. The V call is TRBV27, the J call TRBJ2-7; possibly TRBD2 for D (5 bases). The CDR3 is made up of 14 amino acids. The germline V and J ends were trimmed by 6 bases and 6 bases, with 18 bases remaining between them. CDR1 and CDR2 (germline): MNHEY, SMNVEV (reference sequence).

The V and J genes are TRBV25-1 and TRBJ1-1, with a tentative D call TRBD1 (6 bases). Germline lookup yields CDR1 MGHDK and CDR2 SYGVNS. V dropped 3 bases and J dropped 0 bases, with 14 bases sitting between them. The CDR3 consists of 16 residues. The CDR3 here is CASSERGRGVNTEAFF. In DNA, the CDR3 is TGTGCCAGCAGTGAGCGGGGGCGAGGGGTGAACACTGAAGCTTTCTTT.

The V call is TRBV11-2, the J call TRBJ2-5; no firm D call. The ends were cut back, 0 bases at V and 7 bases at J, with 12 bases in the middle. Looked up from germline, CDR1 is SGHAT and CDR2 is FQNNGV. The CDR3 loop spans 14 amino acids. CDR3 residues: CASSLDRFGRTQYF. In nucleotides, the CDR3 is TGTGCCAGCAGCTTAGACCGCTTTGGAAGGACCCAGTACTTC.

This chain's CDR3 is CASSDQGPWQPQHF. CDR3 nucleotides: TGTGCCAGCAGTGACCAGGGTCCTTGGCAGCCCCAGCATTTT. This chain connects TRBV2 to TRBJ1-5, with D maybe TRBD1 (5 bases). This CDR3 has 14 amino acids. CDR1 and CDR2 (germline): SNHLY, FYNNEI. V lost 3 bases to trimming and J lost 7 bases, with 13 bases between them.

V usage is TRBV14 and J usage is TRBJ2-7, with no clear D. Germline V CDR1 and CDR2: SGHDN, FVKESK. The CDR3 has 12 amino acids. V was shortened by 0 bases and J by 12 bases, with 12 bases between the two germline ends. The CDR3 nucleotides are TGTGCCAGCAGCCAAGATAGGAACTACCGGTACTTC. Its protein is CASSQDRNYRYF.

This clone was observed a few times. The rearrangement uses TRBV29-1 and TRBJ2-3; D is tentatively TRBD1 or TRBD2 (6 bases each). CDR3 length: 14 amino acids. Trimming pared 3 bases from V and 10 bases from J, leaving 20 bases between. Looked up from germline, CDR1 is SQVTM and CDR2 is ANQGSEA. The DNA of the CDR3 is TGCAGCGTTGAGAGGGGGAAAGGGGGGATCTCGCAGTATTTT. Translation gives CSVERGKGGISQYF.

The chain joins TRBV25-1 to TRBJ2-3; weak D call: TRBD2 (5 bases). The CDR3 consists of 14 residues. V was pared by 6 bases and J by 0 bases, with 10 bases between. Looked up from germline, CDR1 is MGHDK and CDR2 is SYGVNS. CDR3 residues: CASRPGLSTDTQYF. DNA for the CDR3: TGTGCCAGCAGACCCGGACTTAGCACAGATACGCAGTATTTT.

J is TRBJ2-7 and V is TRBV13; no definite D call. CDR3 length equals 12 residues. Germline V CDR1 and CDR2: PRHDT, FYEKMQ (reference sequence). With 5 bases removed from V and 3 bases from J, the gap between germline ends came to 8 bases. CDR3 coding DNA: TGTGCCAGCAGCCTTTTCCGCTACGAGCAGTACTTC. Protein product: CASSLFRYEQYF.

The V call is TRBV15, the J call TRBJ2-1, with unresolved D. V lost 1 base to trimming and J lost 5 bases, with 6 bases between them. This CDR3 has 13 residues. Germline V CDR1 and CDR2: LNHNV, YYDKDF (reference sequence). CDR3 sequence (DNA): TGTGCCACCAGCAGAGCGCGGCACAATGAGCAGTTCTTC. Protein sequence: CATSRARHNEQFF.